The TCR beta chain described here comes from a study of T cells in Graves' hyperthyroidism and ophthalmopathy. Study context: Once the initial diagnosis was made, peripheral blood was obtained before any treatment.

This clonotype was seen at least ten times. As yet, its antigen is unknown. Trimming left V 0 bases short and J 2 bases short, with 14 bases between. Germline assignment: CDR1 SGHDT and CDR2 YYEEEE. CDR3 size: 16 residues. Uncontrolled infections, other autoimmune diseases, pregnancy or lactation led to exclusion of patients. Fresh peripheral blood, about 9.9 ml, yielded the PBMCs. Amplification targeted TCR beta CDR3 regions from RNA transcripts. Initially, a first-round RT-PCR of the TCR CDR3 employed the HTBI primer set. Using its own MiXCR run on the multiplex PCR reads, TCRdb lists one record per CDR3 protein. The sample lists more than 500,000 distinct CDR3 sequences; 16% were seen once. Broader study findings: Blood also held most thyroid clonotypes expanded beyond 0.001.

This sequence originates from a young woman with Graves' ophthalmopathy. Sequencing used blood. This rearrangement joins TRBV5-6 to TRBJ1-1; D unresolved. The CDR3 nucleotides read TGTGCCAGCAGCTTGGTACGTACGCGGGGAAACACTGAAGCTTTCTTT. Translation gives CASSLVRTRGNTEAFF.